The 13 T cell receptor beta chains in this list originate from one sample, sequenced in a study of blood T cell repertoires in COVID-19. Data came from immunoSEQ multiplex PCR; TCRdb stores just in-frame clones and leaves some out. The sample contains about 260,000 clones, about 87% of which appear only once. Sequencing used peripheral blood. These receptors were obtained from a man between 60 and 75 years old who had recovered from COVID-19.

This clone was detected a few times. CDR3 DNA sequence: TGTGCCAGCAGCTTTTTCCTCACAGGGAACACCGGGGAGCTGTTTTTT. It specifies CASSFFLTGNTGELFF. The V gene is TRBV5-5, the J gene TRBJ2-2, with D possibly being TRBD1 (5 bases). The CDR3 extends over 16 amino acids. The V gene's germline CDR1 is SGHKS and CDR2 YYEKEE (reference sequence). The germline V and J ends were trimmed by 2 bases and 1 base, with 12 bases remaining between them.

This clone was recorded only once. CDR3 nucleotides: TGTGCCAGCAGCCAAGGGGCAGGTGCTAGCGGGGGGGGAACCATCTCCTACGAGCAGTACTTC. It codes for CASSQGAGASGGGTISYEQYF. The V call is TRBV4-2, the J call TRBJ2-7, with 12 bases that match TRBD2. Germline CDR1 and CDR2: LGHNA and YNFKEQ. The CDR3 covers 21 residues. After removal of 1 base from V and 0 bases from J, the junction contained 16 bases not matched to a gene.

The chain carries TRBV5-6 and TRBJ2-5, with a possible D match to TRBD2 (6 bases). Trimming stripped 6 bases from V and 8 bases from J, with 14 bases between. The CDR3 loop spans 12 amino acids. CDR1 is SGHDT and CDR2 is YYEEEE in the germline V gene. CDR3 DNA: TGTGCCAGCACCGCGGGGACGTATACCCAGTACTTC. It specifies CASTAGTYTQYF.

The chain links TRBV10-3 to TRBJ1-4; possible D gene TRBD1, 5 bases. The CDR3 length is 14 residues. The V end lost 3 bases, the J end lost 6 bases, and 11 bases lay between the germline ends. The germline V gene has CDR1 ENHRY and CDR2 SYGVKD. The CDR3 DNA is TGTGCCATCAGTGAAGACAGTGGGGATGAAAAACTGTTTTTT. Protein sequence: CAISEDSGDEKLFF.

The chain's CDR3 is CASSFSYEQYF. CDR3 nucleotides: TGTGCCAGCAGCTTCAGCTACGAGCAGTACTTC. The rearrangement uses TRBV5-5 and TRBJ2-7; D uncertain. CDR3 length: 11 residues. V was pared by 2 bases and J by 3 bases, with 3 bases between. Germline values: CDR1 SGHKS, CDR2 YYEKEE (reference sequence).

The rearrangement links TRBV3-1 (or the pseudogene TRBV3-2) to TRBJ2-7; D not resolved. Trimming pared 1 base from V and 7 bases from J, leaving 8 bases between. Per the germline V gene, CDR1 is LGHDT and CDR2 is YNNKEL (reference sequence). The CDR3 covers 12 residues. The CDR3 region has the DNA TGTGCCAGCAGCCAAGGGTACGGTGAGCAGTACTTC. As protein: CASSQGYGEQYF.

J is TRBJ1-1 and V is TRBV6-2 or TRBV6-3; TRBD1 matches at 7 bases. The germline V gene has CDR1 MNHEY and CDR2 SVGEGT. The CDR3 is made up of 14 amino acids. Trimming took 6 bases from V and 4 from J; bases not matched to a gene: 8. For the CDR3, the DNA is TGTGCCAGCAGCTCCGGGACAGCAAGCACTGAAGCTTTCTTT. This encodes CASSSGTASTEAFF.

CDR3 residues: CASSVKGAGQPQHF. DNA for the CDR3: TGTGCCAGCAGTGTAAAGGGGGCAGGACAGCCCCAGCATTTT. The chain recombines TRBV2 with TRBJ1-5; TRBD1 matches at 7 bases. The CDR3 runs to 14 residues. J gave up 7 bases and V 4 bases, and 7 bases lay outside the gene matches. Germline V gene sequence: CDR1 SNHLY, CDR2 FYNNEI.

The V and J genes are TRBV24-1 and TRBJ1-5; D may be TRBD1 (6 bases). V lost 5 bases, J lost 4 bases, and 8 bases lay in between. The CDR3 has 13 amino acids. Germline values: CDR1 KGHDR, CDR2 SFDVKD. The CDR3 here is CATSGGTNQPQHF. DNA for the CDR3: TGTGCCACCAGTGGTGGGACAAATCAGCCCCAGCATTTT.

The CDR3 bases are TGTGCCAGCAGCTCATGGACTAGCGGGGGCACAGATACGCAGTATTTT. It specifies CASSSWTSGGTDTQYF. V is TRBV7-8 and J is TRBJ2-3; 12 nucleotides align to TRBD2. The J segment lost 1 base and the V segment lost 4 bases, leaving 3 bases of the junction unmatched. The CDR3 contains 16 residues. CDR1 is SGHVS, CDR2 FQNEAQ, per germline.

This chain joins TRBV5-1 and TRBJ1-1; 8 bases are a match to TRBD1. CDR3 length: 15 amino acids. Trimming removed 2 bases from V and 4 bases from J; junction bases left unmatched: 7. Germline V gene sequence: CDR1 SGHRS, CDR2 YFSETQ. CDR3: CASSFYQGAGTEAFF. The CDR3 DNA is TGCGCCAGCAGCTTCTACCAGGGGGCCGGCACTGAAGCTTTCTTT.

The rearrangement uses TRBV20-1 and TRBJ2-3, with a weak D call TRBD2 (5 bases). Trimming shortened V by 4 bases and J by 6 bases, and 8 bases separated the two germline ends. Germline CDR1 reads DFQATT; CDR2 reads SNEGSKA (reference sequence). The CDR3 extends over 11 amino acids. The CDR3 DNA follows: TGCAGTGCTATACTAGGGGATACGCAGTATTTT. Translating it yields CSAILGDTQYF.

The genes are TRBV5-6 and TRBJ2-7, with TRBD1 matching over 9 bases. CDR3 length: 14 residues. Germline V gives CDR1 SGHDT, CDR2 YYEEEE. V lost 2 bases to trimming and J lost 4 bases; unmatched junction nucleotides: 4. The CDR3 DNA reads TGTGCCAGCAGCTTTGGGACAGGGATTTACGAGCAGTACTTC. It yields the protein CASSFGTGIYEQYF.